This T cell receptor beta chain comes out of a study of cytotoxic CD8 clonotypes in ibrutinib-treated CLL. V shed 8 bases and J shed 3 bases, with 14 bases lying between them. The germline V gene encodes CDR1 WSHSY and CDR2 SAAADI. The CDR3 runs to 13 residues. The intended depth for sequencing was 1 in 200,000 to 1 in 1 million T cells. TCRdb's table, derived via immunoSEQ multiplex PCR, lists solely in-frame clones and lacks some. This sample carries approximately 320,000 clones, approximately 67% of them seen once, and the ten largest clones take under 8%. The V and J genes are TRBV10-2 and TRBJ2-7; D may be TRBD2 (7 bases). The sample was PBMCs, taken after 36 months of ibrutinib treatment. The sequence came from a human donor with chronic lymphocytic leukemia. CDR3 nucleotide sequence: TGCGCCAGCCTGGGGGGGGCGGGCTACGAGCAGTACTTC. This translates into CASLGGAGYEQYF.